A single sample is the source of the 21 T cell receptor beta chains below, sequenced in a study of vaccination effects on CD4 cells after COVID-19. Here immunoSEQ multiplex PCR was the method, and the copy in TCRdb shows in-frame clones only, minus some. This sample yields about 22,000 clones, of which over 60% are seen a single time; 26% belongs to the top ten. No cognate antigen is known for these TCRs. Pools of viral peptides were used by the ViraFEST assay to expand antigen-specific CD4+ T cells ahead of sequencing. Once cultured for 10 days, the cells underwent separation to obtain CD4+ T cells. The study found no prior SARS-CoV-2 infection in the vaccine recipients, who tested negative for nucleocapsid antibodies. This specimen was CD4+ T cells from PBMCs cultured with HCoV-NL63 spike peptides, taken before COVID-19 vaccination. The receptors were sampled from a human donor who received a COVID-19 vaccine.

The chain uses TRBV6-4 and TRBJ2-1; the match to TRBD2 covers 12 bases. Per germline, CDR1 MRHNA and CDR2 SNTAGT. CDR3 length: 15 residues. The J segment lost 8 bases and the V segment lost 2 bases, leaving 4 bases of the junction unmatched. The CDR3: CASSDATSGSYEQFF. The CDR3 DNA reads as TGTGCCAGCAGTGACGCGACTAGCGGGAGTTATGAGCAGTTCTTC.

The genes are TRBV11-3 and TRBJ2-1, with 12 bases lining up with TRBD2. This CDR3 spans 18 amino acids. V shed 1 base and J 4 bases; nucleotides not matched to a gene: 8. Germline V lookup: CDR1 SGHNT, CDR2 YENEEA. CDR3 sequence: CASSLVPTSGGPYNEQFF. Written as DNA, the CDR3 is TGTGCCAGCAGCTTAGTCCCGACTAGCGGGGGACCATACAATGAGCAGTTCTTC.

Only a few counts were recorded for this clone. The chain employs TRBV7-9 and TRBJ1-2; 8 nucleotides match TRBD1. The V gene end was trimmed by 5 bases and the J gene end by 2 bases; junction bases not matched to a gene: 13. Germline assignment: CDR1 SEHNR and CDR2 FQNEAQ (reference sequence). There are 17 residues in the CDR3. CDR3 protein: CASSPGDGTGDNYGYTF. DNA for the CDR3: TGTGCCAGCAGCCCCGGAGACGGGACAGGCGACAACTATGGCTACACCTTC.

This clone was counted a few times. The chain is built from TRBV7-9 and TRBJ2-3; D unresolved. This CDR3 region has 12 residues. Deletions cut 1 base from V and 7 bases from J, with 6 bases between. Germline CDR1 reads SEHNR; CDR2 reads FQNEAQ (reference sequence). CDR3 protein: CASSLVFHTQYF. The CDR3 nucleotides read TGTGCCAGCAGCTTAGTTTTCCATACGCAGTATTTT.

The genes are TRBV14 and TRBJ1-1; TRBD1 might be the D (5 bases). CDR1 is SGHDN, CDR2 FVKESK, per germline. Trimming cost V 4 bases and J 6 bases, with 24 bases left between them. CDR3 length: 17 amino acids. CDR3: CASSLRGRGLGVAEAFF. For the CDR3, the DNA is TGTGCCAGCAGCCTAAGAGGTCGGGGACTCGGGGTGGCTGAAGCTTTCTTT.

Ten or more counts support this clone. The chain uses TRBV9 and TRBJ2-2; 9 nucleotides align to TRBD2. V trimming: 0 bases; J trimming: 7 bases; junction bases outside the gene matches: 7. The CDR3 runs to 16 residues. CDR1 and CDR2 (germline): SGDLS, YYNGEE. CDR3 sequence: CASSVVAGATGGELFF. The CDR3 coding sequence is TGTGCCAGCAGCGTAGTAGCGGGGGCCACGGGCGGGGAGCTGTTTTTT.

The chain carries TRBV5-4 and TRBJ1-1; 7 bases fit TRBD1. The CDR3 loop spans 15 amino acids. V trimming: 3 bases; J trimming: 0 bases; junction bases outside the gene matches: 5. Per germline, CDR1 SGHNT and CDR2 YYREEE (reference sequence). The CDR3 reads CASSSGTDMNTEAFF. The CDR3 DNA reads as TGTGCCAGCAGCTCCGGGACAGACATGAACACTGAAGCTTTCTTT.

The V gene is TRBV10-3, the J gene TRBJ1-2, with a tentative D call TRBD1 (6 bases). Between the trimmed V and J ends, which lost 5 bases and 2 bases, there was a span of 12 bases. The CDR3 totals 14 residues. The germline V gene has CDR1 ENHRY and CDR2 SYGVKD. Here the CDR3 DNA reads TGTGCCATCAGTTCCGGGACACAAAACTATGGCTACACCTTC. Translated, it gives CAISSGTQNYGYTF.

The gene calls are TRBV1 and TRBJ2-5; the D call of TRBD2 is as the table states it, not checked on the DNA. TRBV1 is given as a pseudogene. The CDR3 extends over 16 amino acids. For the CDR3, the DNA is TGCACCAGCAGCCCCCGGCGACTAGCGGGGGGGGTGACCCAGTACTTC. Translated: CTSSPRRLAGGVTQYF.

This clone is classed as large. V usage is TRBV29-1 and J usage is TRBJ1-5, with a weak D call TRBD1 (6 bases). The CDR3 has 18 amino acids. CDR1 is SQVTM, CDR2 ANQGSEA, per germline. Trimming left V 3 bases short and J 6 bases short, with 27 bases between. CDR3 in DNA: TGCAGCGTTGAGCCCGACAGGAGCAAAGCCCTTCAAGGTCAGCCCCAGCATTTT. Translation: CSVEPDRSKALQGQPQHF. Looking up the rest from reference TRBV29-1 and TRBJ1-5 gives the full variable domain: SAVISQKPSRDICQRGTSLTIQCQVDSQVTMMFWYRQQPGQSLTLIATANQGSEATYESGFVIDKFPISRPNLTFSTLTVSNMSPEDSSIYLCSVEPDRSKALQGQPQHFGDGTRLSIL.

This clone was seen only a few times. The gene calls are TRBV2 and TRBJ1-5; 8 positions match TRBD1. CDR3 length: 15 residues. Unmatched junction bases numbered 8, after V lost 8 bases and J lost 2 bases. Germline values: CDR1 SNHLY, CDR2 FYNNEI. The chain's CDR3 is CASRQGAVGNQPQHF. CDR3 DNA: TGTGCCAGCCGTCAGGGGGCGGTGGGCAATCAGCCCCAGCATTTT.

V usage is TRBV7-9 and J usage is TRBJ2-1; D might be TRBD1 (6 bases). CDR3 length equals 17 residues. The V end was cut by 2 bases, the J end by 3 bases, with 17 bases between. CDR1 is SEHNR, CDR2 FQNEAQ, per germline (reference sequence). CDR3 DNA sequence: TGTGCCAGCAGCTTATCCCAGGGGCAAAGGTACTACAATGAGCAGTTCTTC. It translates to CASSLSQGQRYYNEQFF.

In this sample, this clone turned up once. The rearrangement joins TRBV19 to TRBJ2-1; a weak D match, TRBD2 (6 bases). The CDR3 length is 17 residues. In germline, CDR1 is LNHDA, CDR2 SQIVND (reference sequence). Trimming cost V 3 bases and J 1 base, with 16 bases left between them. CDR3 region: CASSMGVGRGSYNEQFF. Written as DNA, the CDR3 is TGTGCCAGTAGTATGGGGGTGGGGCGGGGATCCTACAATGAGCAGTTCTTC.

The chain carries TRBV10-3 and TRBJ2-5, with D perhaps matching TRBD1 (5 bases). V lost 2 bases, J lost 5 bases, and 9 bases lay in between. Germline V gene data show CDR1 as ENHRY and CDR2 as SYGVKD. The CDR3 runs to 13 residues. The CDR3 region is CAISERQGETQYF. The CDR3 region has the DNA TGTGCCATCAGTGAGCGGCAGGGCGAGACCCAGTACTTC.

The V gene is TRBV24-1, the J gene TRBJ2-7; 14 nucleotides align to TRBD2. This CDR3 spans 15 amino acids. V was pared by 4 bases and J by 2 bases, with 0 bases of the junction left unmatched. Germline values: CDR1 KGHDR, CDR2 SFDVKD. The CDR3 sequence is CATSEGLAGAYEQYF. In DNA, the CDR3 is TGTGCCACCAGTGAGGGACTAGCGGGAGCCTACGAGCAGTACTTC.

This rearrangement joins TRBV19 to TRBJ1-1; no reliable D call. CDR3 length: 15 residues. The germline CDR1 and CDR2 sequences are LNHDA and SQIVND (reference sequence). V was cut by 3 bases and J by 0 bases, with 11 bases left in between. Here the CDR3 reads CASSIGLGLNTEAFF. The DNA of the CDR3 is TGTGCCAGTAGTATTGGTCTGGGATTGAACACTGAAGCTTTCTTT.

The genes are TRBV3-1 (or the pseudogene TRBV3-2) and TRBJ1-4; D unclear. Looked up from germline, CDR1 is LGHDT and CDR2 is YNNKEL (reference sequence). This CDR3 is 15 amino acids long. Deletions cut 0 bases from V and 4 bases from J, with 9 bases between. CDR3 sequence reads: CASSQDPGVNEKLFF. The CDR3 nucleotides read TGTGCCAGCAGCCAAGATCCGGGTGTTAATGAAAAACTGTTTTTT.

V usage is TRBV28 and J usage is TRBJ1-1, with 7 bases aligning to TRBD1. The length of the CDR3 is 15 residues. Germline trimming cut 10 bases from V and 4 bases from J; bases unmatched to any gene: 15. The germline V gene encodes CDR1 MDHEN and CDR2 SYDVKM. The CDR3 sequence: CATVMLTGAGTEAFF. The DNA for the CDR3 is TGTGCCACCGTTATGCTCACAGGGGCGGGCACTGAAGCTTTCTTT.

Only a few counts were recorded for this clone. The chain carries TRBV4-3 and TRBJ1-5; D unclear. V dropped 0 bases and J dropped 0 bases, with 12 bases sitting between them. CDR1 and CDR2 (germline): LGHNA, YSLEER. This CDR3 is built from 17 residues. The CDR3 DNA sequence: TGCGCCAGCAGCCAAGATGCTCAGTCTTATAGCAATCAGCCCCAGCATTTT. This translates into CASSQDAQSYSNQPQHF.

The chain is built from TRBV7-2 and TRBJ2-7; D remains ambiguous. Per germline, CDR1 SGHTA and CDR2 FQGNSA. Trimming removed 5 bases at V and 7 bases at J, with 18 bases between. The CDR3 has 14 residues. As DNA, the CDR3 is TGTGCCAGCAGCCCAGGCCCGACTCCCTGGGAGCAGTACTTC. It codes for CASSPGPTPWEQYF. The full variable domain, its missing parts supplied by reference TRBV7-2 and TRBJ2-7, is GAGVSQSPSNKVTEKGKDVELRCDPISGHTALYWYRQSLGQGLEFLIYFQGNSAPDKSGLPSDRFSAERTGGSVSTLTIQRTQQEDSAVYLCASSPGPTPWEQYFGPGTRLTVT.

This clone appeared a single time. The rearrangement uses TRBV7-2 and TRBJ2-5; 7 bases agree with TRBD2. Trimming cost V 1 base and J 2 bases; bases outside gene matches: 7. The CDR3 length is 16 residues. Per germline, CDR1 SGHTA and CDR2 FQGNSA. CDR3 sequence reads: CASSLVGGEQQETQYF. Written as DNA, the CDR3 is TGTGCCAGCAGCTTAGTGGGGGGGGAACAACAAGAGACCCAGTACTTC.